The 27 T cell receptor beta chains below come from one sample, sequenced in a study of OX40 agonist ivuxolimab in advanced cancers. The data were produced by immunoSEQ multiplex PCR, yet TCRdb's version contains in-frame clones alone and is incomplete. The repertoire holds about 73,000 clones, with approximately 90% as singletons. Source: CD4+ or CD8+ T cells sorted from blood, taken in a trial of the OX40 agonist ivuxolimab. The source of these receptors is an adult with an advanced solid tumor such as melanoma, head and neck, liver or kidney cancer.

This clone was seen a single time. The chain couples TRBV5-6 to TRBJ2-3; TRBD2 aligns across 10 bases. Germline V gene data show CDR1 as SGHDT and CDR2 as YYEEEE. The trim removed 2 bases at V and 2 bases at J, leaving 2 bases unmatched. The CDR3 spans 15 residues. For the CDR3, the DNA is TGTGCCAGCAGCTTCCTAGCGGGGGCCACAGATACGCAGTATTTT. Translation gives CASSFLAGATDTQYF.

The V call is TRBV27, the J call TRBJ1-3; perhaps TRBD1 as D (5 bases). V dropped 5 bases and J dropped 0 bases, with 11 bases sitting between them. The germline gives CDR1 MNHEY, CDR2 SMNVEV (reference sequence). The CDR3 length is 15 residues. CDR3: CASSLAGNSGNTIYF. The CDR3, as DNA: TGTGCCAGCAGTCTAGCAGGGAACTCTGGAAACACCATATATTTT.

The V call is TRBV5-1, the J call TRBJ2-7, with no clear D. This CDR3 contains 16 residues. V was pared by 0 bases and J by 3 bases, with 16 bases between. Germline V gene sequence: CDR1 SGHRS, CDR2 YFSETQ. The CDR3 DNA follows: TGCGCCAGCAGCTTGGTTGGGGTGGGTTTCAGCTACGAGCAGTACTTC. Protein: CASSLVGVGFSYEQYF.

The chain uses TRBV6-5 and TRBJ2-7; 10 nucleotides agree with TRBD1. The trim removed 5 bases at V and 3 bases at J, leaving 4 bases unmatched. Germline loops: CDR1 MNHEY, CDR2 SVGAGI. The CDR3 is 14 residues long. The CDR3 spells CASSVRDRGYEQYF. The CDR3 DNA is TGTGCCAGCAGTGTCCGGGACAGGGGCTACGAGCAGTACTTC.

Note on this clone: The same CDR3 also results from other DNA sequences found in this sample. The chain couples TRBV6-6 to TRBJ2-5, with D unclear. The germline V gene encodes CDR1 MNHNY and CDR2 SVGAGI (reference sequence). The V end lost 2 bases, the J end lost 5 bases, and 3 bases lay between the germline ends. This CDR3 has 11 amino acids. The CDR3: CASSYGETQYF. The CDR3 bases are TGTGCCAGCAGTTACGGTGAGACCCAGTACTTC.

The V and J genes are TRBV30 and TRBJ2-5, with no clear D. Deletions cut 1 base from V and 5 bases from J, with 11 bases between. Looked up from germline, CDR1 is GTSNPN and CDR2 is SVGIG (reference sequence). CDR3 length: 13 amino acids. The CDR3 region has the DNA TGTGCCTGGAGTGGTCCCGAGTGGGAGACCCAGTACTTC. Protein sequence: CAWSGPEWETQYF.

The CDR3 bases are TGTGCCAGCAGGCCTCCGGGACATAGCTCCTACGAGCAGTACTTC. Its translation: CASRPPGHSSYEQYF. V and J are TRBV6-6 and TRBJ2-7, with TRBD1 as a possible D gene (6 bases). The CDR3 extends over 15 amino acids. Trimming stripped 6 bases from V and 0 bases from J, with 15 bases between. The germline CDR1 and CDR2 sequences are MNHNY and SVGAGI (reference sequence).

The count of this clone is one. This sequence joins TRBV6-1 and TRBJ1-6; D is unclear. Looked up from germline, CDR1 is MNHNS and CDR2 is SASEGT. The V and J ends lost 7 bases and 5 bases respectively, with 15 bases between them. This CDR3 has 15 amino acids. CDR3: CASTDWRGNNSPLHF. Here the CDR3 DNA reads TGTGCCAGCACCGACTGGCGAGGGAATAATTCACCCCTCCACTTT.

This chain's CDR3 is CASKEDRGSTDTQYF. CDR3 DNA: TGTGCCAGCAAAGAGGACAGGGGAAGCACAGATACGCAGTATTTT. The V gene is TRBV27, the J gene TRBJ2-3; 9 bases map to TRBD1. Germline assignment: CDR1 MNHEY and CDR2 SMNVEV (reference sequence). V lost 7 bases and J lost 0; bases outside the gene matches: 5. This CDR3 is 15 amino acids long.

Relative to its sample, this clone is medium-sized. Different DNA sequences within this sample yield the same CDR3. The DNA for the CDR3 is TGTGCCAGCAGCTTGGACGCTTCCTACGAGCAGTACTTC. This encodes CASSLDASYEQYF. The chain combines TRBV7-2 with TRBJ2-7; D is unresolved. V was trimmed by 3 bases and J by 1 base, leaving 7 bases between them. This CDR3 region has 13 residues. From germline, CDR1 is SGHTA and CDR2 FQGNSA.

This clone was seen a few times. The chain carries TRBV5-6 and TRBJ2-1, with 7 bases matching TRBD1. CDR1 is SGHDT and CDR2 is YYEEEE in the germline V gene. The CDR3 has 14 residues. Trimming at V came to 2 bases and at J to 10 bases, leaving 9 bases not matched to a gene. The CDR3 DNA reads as TGTGCCAGCAGCTTTAGGTCAGGGGGTTGGGAGCAGTTCTTC. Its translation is CASSFRSGGWEQFF.

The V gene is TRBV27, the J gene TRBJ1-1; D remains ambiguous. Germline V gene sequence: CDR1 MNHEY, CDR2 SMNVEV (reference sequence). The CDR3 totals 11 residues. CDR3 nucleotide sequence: TGTGGCGCGCATATGAACACTGAAGCTTTCTTT. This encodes CGAHMNTEAFF.

CDR3 sequence: CASGGTIQFF. For the CDR3, the DNA is TGTGCCAGCGGGGGGACAATCCAGTTCTTC. The V and J genes are TRBV25-1 and TRBJ2-1, with D tentatively TRBD1 or TRBD2 (6 bases each). Trimming shortened V by 8 bases and J by 13 bases, and 12 bases separated the two germline ends. The CDR3 totals 10 residues. Germline assignment: CDR1 MGHDK and CDR2 SYGVNS.

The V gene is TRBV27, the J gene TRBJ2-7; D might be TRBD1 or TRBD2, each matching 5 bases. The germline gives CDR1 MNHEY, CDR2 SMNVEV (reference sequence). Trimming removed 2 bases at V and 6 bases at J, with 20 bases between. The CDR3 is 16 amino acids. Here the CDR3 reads CASSLPGLPGLGEQYF. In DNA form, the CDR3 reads TGTGCCAGCAGTTTACCGGGGCTACCGGGTCTCGGCGAGCAGTACTTC.

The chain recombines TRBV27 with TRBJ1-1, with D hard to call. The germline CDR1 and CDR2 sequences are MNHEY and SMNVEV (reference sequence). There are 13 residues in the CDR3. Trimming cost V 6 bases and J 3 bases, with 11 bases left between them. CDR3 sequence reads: CASRLTVDTEAFF. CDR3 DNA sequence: TGTGCCAGCAGGCTGACCGTGGACACTGAAGCTTTCTTT.

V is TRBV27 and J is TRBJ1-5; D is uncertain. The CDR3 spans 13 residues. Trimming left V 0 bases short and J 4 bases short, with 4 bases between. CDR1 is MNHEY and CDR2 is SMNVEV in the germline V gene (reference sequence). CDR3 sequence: CASSLSGNQPQHF. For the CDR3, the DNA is TGTGCCAGCAGTTTATCCGGTAATCAGCCCCAGCATTTT.

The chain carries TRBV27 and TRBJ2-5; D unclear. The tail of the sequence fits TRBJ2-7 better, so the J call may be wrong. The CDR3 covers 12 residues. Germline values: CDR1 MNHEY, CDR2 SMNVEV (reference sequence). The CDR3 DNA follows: TGTGCCAGCAGTTTTGACTCCTACGAGCAGTACTTC. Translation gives CASSFDSYEQYF.

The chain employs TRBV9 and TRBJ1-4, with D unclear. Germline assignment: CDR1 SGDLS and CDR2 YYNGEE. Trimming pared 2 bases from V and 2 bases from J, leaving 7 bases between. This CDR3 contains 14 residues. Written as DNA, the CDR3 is TGTGCCAGCAGCGTGGGCCATACTAATGAAAAACTGTTTTTT. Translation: CASSVGHTNEKLFF.

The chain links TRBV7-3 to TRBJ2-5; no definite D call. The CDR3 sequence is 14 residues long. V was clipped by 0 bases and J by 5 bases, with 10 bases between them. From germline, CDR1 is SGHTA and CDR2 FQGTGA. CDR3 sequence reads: CASSLTGLRETQYF. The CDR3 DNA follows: TGTGCCAGCAGCTTAACGGGGTTAAGGGAGACCCAGTACTTC.

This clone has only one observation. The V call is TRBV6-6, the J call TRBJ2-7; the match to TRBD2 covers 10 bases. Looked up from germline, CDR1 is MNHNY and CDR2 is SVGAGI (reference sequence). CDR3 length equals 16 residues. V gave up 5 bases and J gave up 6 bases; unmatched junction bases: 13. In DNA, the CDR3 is TGTGCCAGCAGTAACCCCTCTAGCGGGAGCCCTCTCGAGCAGTACTTC. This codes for CASSNPSSGSPLEQYF.

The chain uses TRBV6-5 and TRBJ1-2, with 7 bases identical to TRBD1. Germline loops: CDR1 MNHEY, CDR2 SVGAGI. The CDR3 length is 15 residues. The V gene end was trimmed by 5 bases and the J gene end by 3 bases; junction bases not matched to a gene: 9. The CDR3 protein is CASSPSAGGYYGYTF. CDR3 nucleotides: TGTGCCAGCAGTCCATCGGCAGGGGGTTACTATGGCTACACCTTC.

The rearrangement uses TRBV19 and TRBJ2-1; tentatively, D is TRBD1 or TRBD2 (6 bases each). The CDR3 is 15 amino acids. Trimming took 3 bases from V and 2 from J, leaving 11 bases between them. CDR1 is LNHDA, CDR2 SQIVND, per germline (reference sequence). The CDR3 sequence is CASSISGEAYNEQFF. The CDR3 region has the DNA TGTGCCAGTAGTATTTCAGGGGAGGCCTACAATGAGCAGTTCTTC.

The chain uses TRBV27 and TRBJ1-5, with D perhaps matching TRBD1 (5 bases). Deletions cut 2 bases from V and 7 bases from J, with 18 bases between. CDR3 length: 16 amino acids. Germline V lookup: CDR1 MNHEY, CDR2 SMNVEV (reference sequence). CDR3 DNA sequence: TGTGCCAGCAGTTTAAATAGGGGCCCGCAATGGCAGCCCCAGCATTTT. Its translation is CASSLNRGPQWQPQHF.

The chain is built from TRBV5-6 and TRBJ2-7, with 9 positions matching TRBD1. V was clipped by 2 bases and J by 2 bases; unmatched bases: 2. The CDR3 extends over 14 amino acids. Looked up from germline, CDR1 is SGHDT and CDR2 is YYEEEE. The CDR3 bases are TGTGCCAGCAGCTTCGGGACAGGGACCTACGAGCAGTACTTC. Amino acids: CASSFGTGTYEQYF.

In DNA form, the CDR3 reads TGTGCCAGCAGTTCTAAGGGGGCGCGAAACATTCAGTACTTC. This sequence encodes CASSSKGARNIQYF. The J gene is TRBJ2-4, the V gene TRBV27; 7 nucleotides align to TRBD1. CDR1 is MNHEY, CDR2 SMNVEV, per germline (reference sequence). The CDR3 length is 14 residues. The J segment lost 6 bases and the V segment lost 4 bases, leaving 6 bases of the junction unmatched.

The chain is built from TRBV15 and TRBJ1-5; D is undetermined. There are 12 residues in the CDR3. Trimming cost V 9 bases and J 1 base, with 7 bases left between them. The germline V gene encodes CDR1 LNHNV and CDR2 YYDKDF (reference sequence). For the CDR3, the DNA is TGTGCCACAAGCGGAAGCAATCAGCCCCAGCATTTT. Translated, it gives CATSGSNQPQHF.

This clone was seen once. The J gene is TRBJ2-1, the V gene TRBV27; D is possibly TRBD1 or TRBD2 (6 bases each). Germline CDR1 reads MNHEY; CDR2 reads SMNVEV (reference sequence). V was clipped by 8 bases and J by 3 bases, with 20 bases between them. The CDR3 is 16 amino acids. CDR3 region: CASAGGGRLYYNEQFF. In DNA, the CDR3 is TGTGCCAGCGCCGGAGGGGGGCGATTATACTACAATGAGCAGTTCTTC.